The rows below give T cell receptor beta chains drawn from one sample of a study of blood T cell repertoires in COVID-19. Repertoires were generated with immunoSEQ multiplex PCR, while TCRdb's copy carries only in-frame clones and drops some. The table has 250,000 to 350,000 clones, nearly 90% seen once. Sample: peripheral blood. The receptors here all came from a young man with active or convalescent COVID-19. Both conserved end residues are part of each CDR3. D genes are given only for firm matches. A row's size may be missing; if present it is once, few, many or a size class.

TRBD1	.	TRBV19	TRBJ1-2	CASTNRGYFNYGYTF	TGTGCCAGTACCAACAGGGGCTACTTTAACTATGGCTACACCTTC
.	once	TRBV18	TRBJ2-3	CASSPNTDTQYF	TGTGCCAGCTCACCCAACACAGATACGCAGTATTTT
TRBD1	.	TRBV7-9	TRBJ1-2	CASRAGTGNNYGYTF	TGTGCCAGCAGGGCCGGGACAGGGAATAACTATGGCTACACCTTC
.	.	TRBV27	TRBJ2-7	CASSLSGDTFYEQYF	TGTGCCAGCAGTCTCTCTGGGGACACCTTCTACGAGCAGTACTTC
.	.	TRBV4-1	TRBJ1-4	CASSQAGAANEKLFF	TGCGCCAGCAGCCAAGCTGGGGCGGCTAATGAAAAACTGTTTTTT
.	.	TRBV7-2	TRBJ1-2	CASSSQGWDGYTF	TGTGCCAGCAGCTCTCAGGGTTGGGATGGCTACACCTTC
TRBD1	.	TRBV7-8	TRBJ2-7	CASSPEGGTGYEQYF	TGTGCCAGCAGCCCCGAGGGCGGGACAGGGTACGAGCAGTACTTC
.	few	TRBV13	TRBJ2-7	CASSLQGGSSYEQYF	TGTGCCAGCAGCTTGCAGGGGGGCTCCTCCTACGAGCAGTACTTC
.	.	TRBV6-6	TRBJ1-3	CASSYGGLQGGNTIYF	TGTGCCAGCAGTTATGGTGGCTTACAGGGCGGAAACACCATATATTTT
TRBD1	.	TRBV29-1	TRBJ1-2	CSVATGKDGYTF	TGCAGCGTGGCGACAGGGAAGGATGGCTACACCTTC
TRBD1	.	TRBV6-4	TRBJ1-6	CASQGAGSPLHF	TGTGCCAGCCAGGGGGCGGGATCACCCCTCCACTTT
.	.	TRBV10-3	TRBJ2-1	CAITTLSDEQFF	TGTGCCATCACCACCCTTAGCGATGAGCAGTTCTTC
TRBD2	.	TRBV4-2	TRBJ2-5	CASSRSAGGVETQYF	TGTGCCAGCAGCCGGTCGGCGGGGGGGGTGGAGACCCAGTACTTC
TRBD2	.	TRBV18	TRBJ2-4	CASSRRWPGTTLAKNIQYF	TGTGCCAGCTCACGACGCTGGCCCGGGACTACCTTAGCCAAAAACATTCAGTACTTC
TRBD2	.	TRBV5-5	TRBJ2-3	CASSTGLEDTDTQYF	TGTGCCAGCAGCACAGGACTAGAAGACACAGATACGCAGTATTTT
.	.	TRBV7-2	TRBJ2-7	CASSLSSTYEQYF	TGTGCCAGCAGCTTAAGCTCCACCTACGAGCAGTACTTC
.	.	TRBV12-3/TRBV12-4	TRBJ1-2	CASSSQGWYGYTF	TGTGCCAGCAGTTCCCAGGGTTGGTATGGCTACACCTTC
TRBD2	.	TRBV5-4	TRBJ2-2	CASSPGGGFTGELFF	TGTGCCAGCTCCCCTGGGGGGGGGTTCACCGGGGAGCTGTTTTTT
TRBD1	once	TRBV27	TRBJ2-1	CASSPGQGAWNEQFF	TGTGCCAGCAGTCCGGGACAGGGGGCATGGAATGAGCAGTTCTTC
.	.	TRBV19	TRBJ1-2	CASHPRLVQYGYTF	TGTGCCAGTCATCCCCGACTGGTTCAATATGGCTACACCTTC
TRBD2	.	TRBV7-8	TRBJ2-7	CASSSALAGGGDSYEQYF	TGTGCCAGCAGCTCAGCTTTAGCGGGGGGGGGTGACTCCTACGAGCAGTACTTC
.	.	TRBV19	TRBJ1-6	CASSKMRTRDSPLHF	TGTGCCAGTAGCAAGATGAGGACGCGGGACTCACCCCTCCACTTT